A single sample is the source of the 4 T cell receptor beta chains below, sequenced in a study of T-cell reconstitution after alpha-beta-depleted transplantation in children. Unique molecular identifiers were incorporated into the prepared TCRbeta library. TCRdb re-called the PCR reads through MiXCR, storing one row per CDR3 protein. The sample lists 400,000 to 450,000 distinct CDR3 sequences, around two fifths occurring once. Specimen: PBMCs, collected before TCRalphabeta/CD19-depleted stem cell transplant. The receptors stem from a girl aged 2 to 10 with aplastic anemia, due to receive a stem cell transplant.

In its sample, this clonotype was seen many times. The chain combines TRBV7-9 with TRBJ2-2, with no clear D. This CDR3 spans 15 amino acids. With 1 base removed from V and 3 bases from J, the gap between germline ends came to 9 bases. Per germline, CDR1 SEHNR and CDR2 FQNEAQ (reference sequence). CDR3 nucleotides: TGTGCCAGCAGCTTAGATTGGGTACACACCGGGGAGCTGTTTTTT. It yields the protein CASSLDWVHTGELFF.

V gene TRBV28 combines with J gene TRBJ2-5; perhaps D is TRBD1 or TRBD2 (5 bases each). CDR1 is MDHEN and CDR2 is SYDVKM in the germline V gene. The CDR3 is 16 residues long. Trimming shortened V by 2 bases and J by 0 bases, and 13 bases separated the two germline ends. The CDR3 coding sequence is TGTGCCAGCAGTTTAATTGTCGGGGCGAACCAAGAGACCCAGTACTTC. It translates to CASSLIVGANQETQYF.

The rearrangement links TRBV20-1 to TRBJ2-7; 11 bases are a match to TRBD1. The CDR3 consists of 15 residues. CDR1 is DFQATT and CDR2 is SNEGSKA in the germline V gene (reference sequence). V lost 0 bases, J lost 4 bases, and 5 bases stayed unmatched. CDR3 in amino acids: CSARDTRDRGYEQYF. The CDR3 DNA reads TGCAGTGCTAGAGATACCCGGGACAGGGGGTACGAGCAGTACTTC.

This clonotype has just one count. V usage is TRBV6-1 and J usage is TRBJ1-5; 12 bases line up with TRBD1. The germline CDR1 and CDR2 sequences are MNHNS and SASEGT. V lost 5 bases, J lost 7 bases, and 9 bases stayed unmatched. This CDR3 contains 16 residues. The DNA for the CDR3 is TGTGCCAGCAGTCCGTTGGGACAGGGGGCGGGACAGCCCCAGCATTTT. This codes for CASSPLGQGAGQPQHF.